Following are 21 T cell receptor beta chains from one sample sequenced in a study of T cell responses to AZD1222 COVID-19 vaccine (dated by TCRdb to about 2021). Taken with the paper, the label for time point translates to: about 28 days (+/-7) after the second vaccine dose. The library was made by the immunoSEQ multiplex PCR assay. The source is immuneACCESS, and TCRdb retained only in-frame sequences with V and J called. Part of the clones is not carried over; for the studies checked, unresolved V genes explain less than half of this, and the remainder is unexplained. Recorded for this sample are around 150,000 clones; around 90% of them occurred a single time. The top ten hold about 1.9% of the sample. This specimen was peripheral blood, taken 28 days after the second AZD1222 dose. The receptors stem from an adult who received the AZD1222 COVID-19 vaccine.

This clone has a single count. V gene TRBV5-1 combines with J gene TRBJ2-3, with D perhaps matching TRBD2 (6 bases). The CDR3 has 15 residues. CDR1 is SGHRS, CDR2 YFSETQ, per germline. V was clipped by 0 bases and J by 6 bases, with 14 bases between them. Written as DNA, the CDR3 is TGCGCCAGCAGCTTGGACGGGAGACCTGCTGATACGCAGTATTTT. It yields the protein CASSLDGRPADTQYF.

This chain uses TRBV6-1 with TRBJ1-5, with D possibly TRBD1 on 6 matching bases. V was shortened by 4 bases and J by 0 bases, with 13 bases between the two germline ends. Germline lookup yields CDR1 MNHNS and CDR2 SASEGT. The CDR3 sequence is 16 residues long. In DNA form, the CDR3 reads TGTGCCAGCAGTGGACAGGCCCAGCATAGCAATCAGCCCCAGCATTTT. Protein product: CASSGQAQHSNQPQHF.

This clone was counted only a few times. CDR3 sequence reads: CASSPGQSNQPQHF. CDR3 coding DNA: TGCGCCAGCAGCCCGGGACAGAGCAATCAGCCCCAGCATTTT. The chain has TRBV5-1 and TRBJ1-5; 7 bases agree with TRBD1. CDR1 and CDR2 (germline): SGHRS, YFSETQ. The CDR3 length is 14 residues. V was pared by 4 bases and J by 1 base, with 2 bases of the junction left unmatched.

The chain joins TRBV3-1 (or the pseudogene TRBV3-2) to TRBJ1-1; maybe TRBD1 (5 bases). In germline, CDR1 is LGHDT, CDR2 YNNKEL (reference sequence). There are 13 residues in the CDR3. Trimming removed 4 bases at V and 7 bases at J, with 13 bases between. CDR3 amino acids: CASSPMWQGEAFF. CDR3 bases: TGTGCCAGCAGCCCGATGTGGCAGGGTGAAGCTTTCTTT.

This chain uses TRBV7-9 with TRBJ1-4; D might be TRBD1 (5 bases). Trimming shortened V by 3 bases and J by 7 bases, and 21 bases separated the two germline ends. This CDR3 spans 17 amino acids. Germline CDR1 reads SEHNR; CDR2 reads FQNEAQ (reference sequence). CDR3 region: CASSLGTPGKGSEKLFF. The CDR3 DNA sequence: TGTGCCAGCAGCTTGGGAACTCCAGGGAAAGGAAGTGAAAAACTGTTTTTT.

There are many counts of this clone. The rearrangement links TRBV7-2 to TRBJ2-1, with D unclear. The CDR3 is 12 residues long. Germline values: CDR1 SGHTA, CDR2 FQGNSA. V lost 3 bases, J lost 15 bases, and 15 bases lay in between. The CDR3 DNA sequence: TGTGCCAGCAGCTTTGGCGCTCATCCCCCGTTCTTC. Protein product: CASSFGAHPPFF.

The rearrangement links TRBV6-6 to TRBJ1-3; D gene ambiguous. This CDR3 comprises 12 residues. The V gene's germline CDR1 is MNHNY and CDR2 SVGAGI (reference sequence). The ends were cut back, 5 bases at V and 7 bases at J, with 9 bases in the middle. CDR3 sequence (DNA): TGTGCCAGCAGTCCCCTAGAGAACACCATATATTTT. It translates to CASSPLENTIYF.

The CDR3 bases are TGTGCCAGCGGGGGGGAAGCGAATTCACCCCTCCACTTT. Amino acid sequence: CASGGEANSPLHF. The V and J genes are TRBV6-6 and TRBJ1-6; maybe TRBD1 (5 bases). V lost 8 bases and J 7 bases, leaving 12 bases between the germline ends. This CDR3 comprises 13 residues. CDR1 is MNHNY, CDR2 SVGAGI, per germline (reference sequence).

Comment on this clone: Relative to the germline gene, one junction end is altered; a read error may explain this. This chain joins TRBV4-1 and TRBJ1-1; 8 bases are shared with TRBD1. This CDR3 comprises 13 residues. Germline V gene data show CDR1 as MGHRA and CDR2 as YSYEKL. CDR3 DNA sequence: TGCGCCAGCAGCCGGACAGGGAACGCTGAAGCTTTCTTT. As protein: CASSRTGNAEAFF.

This sequence joins TRBV19 and TRBJ1-5, with 7 bases aligning to TRBD1. From germline, CDR1 is LNHDA and CDR2 SQIVND (reference sequence). Losses at the gene ends were 6 bases for V and 7 bases for J; bases not matched to a gene: 12. The CDR3 runs to 15 residues. This CDR3 reads CASRPSTGARQPQHF. The CDR3 DNA follows: TGTGCCAGTAGACCTTCAACAGGGGCGCGACAGCCCCAGCATTTT. The full variable domain, rest sourced from reference TRBV19 and TRBJ1-5, is DGGITQSPKYLFRKEGQNVTLSCEQNLNHDAMYWYRQDPGQGLRLIYYSQIVNDFQKGDIAEGYSVSREKKESFPLTVTSAQKNPTAFYLCASRPSTGARQPQHFGDGTRLSIL.

The rearrangement joins TRBV7-9 to TRBJ2-1; 11 positions match TRBD2. The germline V gene encodes CDR1 SEHNR and CDR2 FQNEAQ (reference sequence). V was clipped by 5 bases and J by 7 bases; unmatched bases: 16. The CDR3 has 18 amino acids. As DNA, the CDR3 is TGTGCCAGCAGCCCCGGGACTAGCGGAGGGGTTGTATGGAATGAGCAGTTCTTC. Translated, it gives CASSPGTSGGVVWNEQFF. Combining the CDR3 with reference TRBV7-9 and TRBJ2-1 gives the whole variable domain DTGVSQNPRHKITKRGQNVTFRCDPISEHNRLYWYRQTLGQGPEFLTYFQNEAQLEKSRLLSDRFSAERPKGSFSTLEIQRTEQGDSAMYLCASSPGTSGGVVWNEQFFGPGTRLTVL.

This chain links TRBV7-3 with TRBJ2-2, with D maybe TRBD2 (6 bases). The V gene's germline CDR1 is SGHTA and CDR2 FQGTGA. The CDR3 is made up of 14 amino acids. V lost 3 bases to trimming and J lost 3 bases, with 8 bases between them. The CDR3 reads CASSFSGDTGELFF. In DNA form, the CDR3 reads TGTGCCAGCAGCTTTTCGGGAGACACCGGGGAGCTGTTTTTT.

J is TRBJ2-7 and V is TRBV2; a possible D gene is TRBD2 (7 bases). The V end was cut by 6 bases, the J end by 4 bases, with 16 bases between. The CDR3 runs to 14 residues. From germline, CDR1 is SNHLY and CDR2 FYNNEI. The CDR3 region is CASRQGGGTYEQYF. CDR3 sequence (DNA): TGTGCCAGCAGACAAGGGGGAGGGACGTACGAGCAGTACTTC.

V and J are TRBV2 and TRBJ1-4; D might be TRBD1 (5 bases). Germline-derived CDR1 and CDR2 are SNHLY and FYNNEI. There are 14 residues in the CDR3. Trimming took off 3 bases at V and 5 bases at J, with 10 bases between the two ends. The CDR3 protein is CASSDRDRNEKLFF. The DNA for the CDR3 is TGTGCCAGCAGTGACAGGGATAGGAATGAAAAACTGTTTTTT. The variable domain in full, with the rest retrieved from reference TRBV2 and TRBJ1-4, is EPEVTQTPSHQVTQMGQEVILRCVPISNHLYFYWYRQILGQKVEFLVSFYNNEISEKSEIFDDQFSVERPDGSNFTLKIRSTKLEDSAMYFCASSDRDRNEKLFFGSGTQLSVL.

The V call is TRBV29-1, the J call TRBJ1-6; TRBD1 agrees at 7 bases. With 5 bases clipped from V and 0 bases from J, the junction kept 4 bases outside the gene matches. This CDR3 region has 15 residues. CDR1 and CDR2 (germline): SQVTM, ANQGSEA. The CDR3 nucleotides are TGCAGCGTTAGGACAGGTAGCTCCTATAATTCACCCCTCCACTTT. Its translation: CSVRTGSSYNSPLHF. The variable domain in full, with the rest retrieved from reference TRBV29-1 and TRBJ1-6, is SAVISQKPSRDICQRGTSLTIQCQVDSQVTMMFWYRQQPGQSLTLIATANQGSEATYESGFVIDKFPISRPNLTFSTLTVSNMSPEDSSIYLCSVRTGSSYNSPLHFGNGTRLTVT.

The chain is built from TRBV6-5 and TRBJ1-1; 7 bases align to TRBD1. Germline CDR1 is MNHEY and CDR2 is SVGAGI. The junction had 5 bases not matched to a gene; V was cut back by 0 bases and J by 4 bases. This CDR3 contains 15 residues. CDR3 amino acids: CASSYSRGRLTEAFF. For the CDR3, the DNA is TGTGCCAGCAGTTACTCGAGGGGGCGGCTCACTGAAGCTTTCTTT.

The chain is built from TRBV7-9 and TRBJ2-3; 10 bases are a match to TRBD2. Per germline, CDR1 SEHNR and CDR2 FQNEAQ (reference sequence). V was pared by 5 bases and J by 1 base, with 6 bases of the junction left unmatched. This CDR3 is 16 amino acids long. This CDR3 reads CASSPIAGGRTDTQYF. CDR3 coding DNA: TGTGCCAGCAGCCCCATAGCGGGAGGCCGCACAGATACGCAGTATTTT. Based on the CDR3 plus reference TRBV7-9 and TRBJ2-3, the full variable domain is DTGVSQNPRHKITKRGQNVTFRCDPISEHNRLYWYRQTLGQGPEFLTYFQNEAQLEKSRLLSDRFSAERPKGSFSTLEIQRTEQGDSAMYLCASSPIAGGRTDTQYFGPGTRLTVL.

This sequence joins TRBV4-1 and TRBJ2-3, with 7 nucleotides matching TRBD1. V was clipped by 5 bases and J by 2 bases; unmatched bases: 4. Germline CDR1 and CDR2: MGHRA and YSYEKL. This CDR3 comprises 14 residues. CDR3 coding DNA: TGCGCCAGCAGCGGGGGACAGATCACAGATACGCAGTATTTT. Translated: CASSGGQITDTQYF.

The gene calls are TRBV12-3 or TRBV12-4 and TRBJ1-1; D unclear. This CDR3 region has 13 residues. Trimming shortened V by 3 bases and J by 3 bases, and 8 bases separated the two germline ends. The CDR3 region is CASSFDSDTEAFF. CDR3 coding DNA: TGTGCCAGCAGTTTCGATAGCGACACTGAAGCTTTCTTT.

The chain uses TRBV29-1 and TRBJ1-5, with 7 bases identical to TRBD1. CDR3 size: 14 residues. V dropped 8 bases and J dropped 9; count of bases not matched to a gene: 16. Germline assignment: CDR1 SQVTM and CDR2 ANQGSEA. The CDR3 here is CSPTGQPSELPQHF. For the CDR3, the DNA is TGCAGCCCTACGGGACAGCCAAGTGAATTGCCCCAGCATTTT. The whole variable domain, remainder taken from reference TRBV29-1 and TRBJ1-5, is SAVISQKPSRDICQRGTSLTIQCQVDSQVTMMFWYRQQPGQSLTLIATANQGSEATYESGFVIDKFPISRPNLTFSTLTVSNMSPEDSSIYLCSPTGQPSELPQHFGDGTRLSIL.

The V call is TRBV5-6, the J call TRBJ2-4; D might be TRBD2 (6 bases). This CDR3 spans 14 amino acids. Germline loops: CDR1 SGHDT, CDR2 YYEEEE. Trimming pared 4 bases from V and 9 bases from J, leaving 17 bases between. In DNA form, the CDR3 reads TGTGCCAGCAGCACGGGGACTCTGAGAAGCATTCAGTACTTC. Encoded protein: CASSTGTLRSIQYF.